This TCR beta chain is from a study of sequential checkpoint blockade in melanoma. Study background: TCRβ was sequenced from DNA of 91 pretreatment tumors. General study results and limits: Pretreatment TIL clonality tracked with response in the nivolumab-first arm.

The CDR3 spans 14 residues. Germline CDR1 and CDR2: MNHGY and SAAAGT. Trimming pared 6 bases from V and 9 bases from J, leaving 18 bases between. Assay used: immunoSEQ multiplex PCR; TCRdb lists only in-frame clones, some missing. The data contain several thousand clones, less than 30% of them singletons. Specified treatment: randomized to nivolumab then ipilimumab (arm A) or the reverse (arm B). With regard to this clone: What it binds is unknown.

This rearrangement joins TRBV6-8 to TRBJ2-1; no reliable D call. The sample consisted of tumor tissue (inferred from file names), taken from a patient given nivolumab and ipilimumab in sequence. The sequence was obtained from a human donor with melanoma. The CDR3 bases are TGTGCCAGCAGCCCCGGTCTGATCGAAGGTGAGCAGTTCTTC. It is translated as CASSPGLIEGEQFF.